This T cell receptor (beta chain) was obtained from a study of blood T cell repertoires in COVID-19. Across the whole study: Researchers got acute and convalescent COVID-19 samples from the United States, Italy and Spain.

Trimming stripped 6 bases from V and 8 bases from J, with 22 bases between. The CDR3 is 14 amino acids. The germline V gene encodes CDR1 SQVTM and CDR2 ANQGSEA. Only in-frame clones appear in the TCRdb table, and some are missing; sequencing was by immunoSEQ multiplex PCR. The data show 150,000 to 200,000 clones, around 87% seen once. V gene TRBV29-1 combines with J gene TRBJ1-2, with TRBD1 as a possible D gene (5 bases). The clonotype originates from a man in his forties with active or convalescent COVID-19. Sequenced material: peripheral blood. CDR3 residues: CSVNLSRDSEGYTF. In nucleotides, the CDR3 is TGCAGCGTCAACCTTAGCCGAGACAGCGAGGGCTACACCTTC.